A selection of T cell receptor beta chains follows, all from one sample in a study of T cells in Graves' hyperthyroidism and ophthalmopathy. A single record per CDR3 protein comes from TCRdb applying MiXCR to the multiplex PCR reads. Altogether 400,000 to 500,000 distinct CDR3 sequences are present, roughly 15% being singletons, with the ten largest covering approximately 13%. Material: blood. Every receptor here comes from a man aged 18 to 30 with Graves' ophthalmopathy. The CDR3 runs from the conserved cysteine through the conserved F or W. The order of the fields is V gene, J gene, clone size, D gene, CDR3 protein, CDR3 DNA. A D gene is named only where the DNA matches it firmly. Size is omitted from some rows. Given values are once, few, many or a class for expanded clones.

V: TRBV20-1
J: TRBJ1-5
size: many
D: TRBD1
CDR3: CSAIDRGHQPQHF
DNA: TGCAGTGCGATAGACAGGGGGCATCAGCCCCAGCATTTT

V: TRBV20-1
J: TRBJ2-7
size: NA
D: NA
CDR3: CSAREWSSGALYEQYF
DNA: TGCAGTGCTAGAGAGTGGAGTAGCGGTGCCCTCTACGAGCAGTACTTC

V: TRBV7-9
J: TRBJ2-3
size: few
D: TRBD2
CDR3: CASRLRTSGTSTDTQYF
DNA: TGTGCCAGCAGGTTAAGGACTAGCGGTACTAGCACAGATACGCAGTATTTT

V: TRBV4-2
J: TRBJ2-5
size: NA
D: NA
CDR3: CASSHMQIGETQYF
DNA: TGTGCCAGCAGCCATATGCAGATTGGGGAGACCCAGTACTTC

V: TRBV11-2
J: TRBJ1-5
size: many
D: NA
CDR3: CASSPSKNQPQHF
DNA: TGTGCCAGCAGCCCGTCCAAAAATCAGCCCCAGCATTTT

V: TRBV29-1
J: TRBJ1-1
size: few
D: TRBD1
CDR3: CSVGGQVVVEAFF
DNA: TGCAGCGTTGGGGGACAGGTTGTAGTAGAAGCTTTCTTT

V: TRBV2
J: TRBJ2-7
size: many
D: TRBD1
CDR3: CASRHPNTGDEQYF
DNA: TGTGCCAGCAGACACCCCAACACAGGGGACGAGCAGTACTTC

V: TRBV18
J: TRBJ2-1
size: many
D: NA
CDR3: CASSRAQAHLSSYNEQFF
DNA: TGTGCCAGCTCACGGGCCCAAGCCCACCTAAGCTCCTACAATGAGCAGTTCTTC

V: TRBV30
J: TRBJ1-2
size: many
D: TRBD1
CDR3: CAWNDRGPMNYGYTF
DNA: TGTGCCTGGAATGACAGGGGTCCTATGAATTATGGCTACACCTTC

V: TRBV24-1
J: TRBJ2-3
size: many
D: NA
CDR3: CATSDPTPTTDTQYF
DNA: TGTGCCACCAGTGATCCGACTCCTACAACAGATACGCAGTATTTT

V: TRBV7-8
J: TRBJ2-3
size: many
D: NA
CDR3: CASSPFRADTQYF
DNA: TGTGCCAGCAGCCCCTTTAGGGCAGATACGCAGTATTTT

V: TRBV7-9
J: TRBJ2-1
size: many
D: TRBD2
CDR3: CASSLLAGGLNEQFF
DNA: TGTGCCAGCAGCTTACTAGCGGGAGGCCTTAATGAGCAGTTCTTC

V: TRBV2
J: TRBJ2-7
size: many
D: NA
CDR3: CASSEARGPNEQYF
DNA: TGTGCCAGCAGTGAGGCCCGGGGGCCCAACGAGCAGTACTTC

V: TRBV13
J: TRBJ2-3
size: few
D: TRBD1
CDR3: CASSFRRGRLTDTQYF
DNA: TGTGCCAGCAGCTTCCGCAGGGGGCGGCTAACAGATACGCAGTATTTT

V: TRBV20-1
J: TRBJ2-7
size: many
D: NA
CDR3: CSAWMGAGYEQYF
DNA: TGCAGTGCTTGGATGGGGGCGGGGTACGAGCAGTACTTC

V: TRBV9
J: TRBJ1-1
size: many
D: NA
CDR3: CASSVATDTANTEAFF
DNA: TGTGCCAGCAGCGTAGCGACAGACACTGCCAACACTGAAGCTTTCTTT

V: TRBV12-3/TRBV12-4
J: TRBJ2-3
size: many
D: TRBD1
CDR3: CASSSTTGADTDTQYF
DNA: TGTGCCAGCAGCTCCACGACAGGGGCGGACACAGATACGCAGTATTTT

V: TRBV5-1
J: TRBJ2-1
size: few
D: TRBD1
CDR3: CASSPIGGPYNEQFF
DNA: TGCGCCAGCAGCCCAATAGGGGGCCCCTACAATGAGCAGTTCTTC

V: TRBV18
J: TRBJ2-7
size: many
D: NA
CDR3: CASSPQARSYEQYF
DNA: TGTGCCAGCTCACCACAAGCTCGCTCCTACGAGCAGTACTTC

V: TRBV2
J: TRBJ2-7
size: many
D: NA
CDR3: CASMMGVKYEQYF
DNA: TGTGCCAGCATGATGGGGGTAAAGTACGAGCAGTACTTC

V: TRBV10-2
J: TRBJ2-2
size: few
D: NA
CDR3: CASSELGGSGTGELFF
DNA: TGCGCCAGCAGTGAATTGGGGGGCTCAGGCACCGGGGAGCTGTTTTTT

V: TRBV14
J: TRBJ2-7
size: few
D: NA
CDR3: CASSHWGQGDPYEQYF
DNA: TGTGCCAGCAGCCATTGGGGGCAGGGCGACCCGTACGAGCAGTACTTC

V: TRBV2
J: TRBJ1-5
size: many
D: NA
CDR3: CASSVSQDQPQHF
DNA: TGTGCCAGCAGTGTGAGTCAAGATCAGCCCCAGCATTTT

V: TRBV6-1
J: TRBJ2-5
size: many
D: TRBD2
CDR3: CASSPWGGRLEETQYF
DNA: TGTGCCAGCAGCCCTTGGGGGGGTCGCTTAGAAGAGACCCAGTACTTC